This TCR beta chain was captured by sequencing in a study of T cell responses to AZD1222 COVID-19 vaccine. Of note for this clone: Its antigen is not identified.

CDR1 and CDR2 (germline): KGHSH, LQKENI. CDR3 length equals 13 residues. V was shortened by 3 bases and J by 10 bases, with 10 bases between the two germline ends. Clones were read by immunoSEQ multiplex PCR, and TCRdb kept only the in-frame ones, dropping some. The sample consists of fewer than 120,000 clones, 88% of them appearing once. Broader study findings: Only six individuals given AZD1222 were seropositive at baseline.

The sequences come from peripheral blood, collected on day 0 of AZD1222 vaccination. V usage is TRBV18 and J usage is TRBJ1-6; no reliable D call. The TCR originated in an adult in good health. As DNA, the CDR3 is TGTGCCAGCTCACCGGCAGGTCAATCACCCCTCCACTTT. Protein: CASSPAGQSPLHF.